This passage covers 5 T cell receptor beta chains from one sample sequenced in a study of vaccination effects on CD4 cells after COVID-19. The table came from immunoSEQ multiplex PCR; TCRdb's copy has only in-frame clones and leaves some out. The repertoire holds about 79,000 clones, with roughly four fifths as singletons. These receptors lack a known antigen. Sequencing was preceded by expansion of antigen-specific CD4+ T cells with viral peptide pools in the ViraFEST assay. CD4+ T cell isolation took place after 10 days of culture. Here the sequenced sample was CD4+ T cells from PBMCs cultured with HCoV-229E spike peptides, taken before COVID-19 vaccination. The receptors stem from a human donor who received a COVID-19 vaccine.

The rearrangement links TRBV6-6 to TRBJ1-5, with a weak D call TRBD1 (5 bases). The CDR3 covers 17 residues. Germline CDR1 MNHNY, CDR2 SVGAGI (reference sequence). Trimming shortened V by 5 bases and J by 0 bases, and 17 bases separated the two germline ends. Here the CDR3 reads CASSPHPGPSSNQPQHF. CDR3 DNA: TGTGCCAGCAGTCCCCACCCGGGACCAAGTAGCAATCAGCCCCAGCATTTT.

The CDR3 reads CASSSSGGNSYEQYV. CDR3 nucleotides: TGTGCCAGCTCGTCTAGCGGGGGAAATTCCTACGAGCAGTACGTC. The chain has TRBV18 and TRBJ2-7, with 10 bases matching TRBD2. The J segment lost 1 base and the V segment lost 6 bases, leaving 6 bases of the junction unmatched. Germline values: CDR1 KGHSH, CDR2 LQKENI. This CDR3 has 15 residues.

The chain has TRBV12-3 or TRBV12-4 and TRBJ2-1; D perhaps matches TRBD2 (6 bases). Trimming pared 8 bases from V and 9 bases from J, leaving 11 bases between. This CDR3 contains 11 residues. The CDR3 nucleotides read TGTGCCAGCGCACGGGGGACTGAGCAGTTCTTC. It yields the protein CASARGTEQFF.

There are a few counts of this clone. The chain links TRBV19 to TRBJ2-3; unclear D gene. Trimming removed 2 bases from V and 0 bases from J, with 9 bases in between. The CDR3 consists of 15 residues. CDR1 and CDR2 from the germline V gene are LNHDA and SQIVND (reference sequence). The CDR3 DNA is TGTGCCAGTAGTATAACCGACGCTAGCACAGATACGCAGTATTTT. Translating gives CASSITDASTDTQYF.

The chain employs TRBV4-3 and TRBJ2-2; D may correspond to TRBD1 or TRBD2 (5 bases each). Germline assignment: CDR1 LGHNA and CDR2 YSLEER. The CDR3 contains 15 residues. Trimming left V 4 bases short and J 5 bases short, with 14 bases between. For the CDR3, the DNA is TGCGCCAGCAGCCGCCAGACAGAGGGGACCGGGGAGCTGTTTTTT. This encodes CASSRQTEGTGELFF.